This T cell receptor beta chain came from a study of control samples from healthy donors and cancer patients. The repertoire was sequenced with immunoSEQ multiplex PCR; TCRdb's copy has only in-frame clones and lacks some. The repertoire holds 200,000 to 250,000 clones, with 90% to 95% as singletons. The CDR3 consists of 15 residues. The germline V gene has CDR1 KGHSH and CDR2 LQKENI. With 3 bases removed from V and 7 bases from J, the gap between germline ends came to 18 bases. The TCR comes from a man aged 50-60 years in good health. The V and J genes are TRBV18 and TRBJ1-1; no definite D call. Material for sequencing was blood. CDR3 region: CASSPTTARENEAFF. DNA for the CDR3: TGTGCCAGCTCACCGACAACGGCTCGGGAAAATGAAGCTTTCTTT.